Described below is a single T cell receptor beta chain sequence and its context. Its target antigen remains unknown. No clone much larger than this one lies a single base away; base qualities are absent. The CDR1 and CDR2 encoded by the germline V gene are MNHNS and SASEGT. V trim: 3 bases; J trim: 6 bases; unmatched bases: 9. Counted from cysteine to phenylalanine, this CDR3 has 15 amino acids. Only the CDR3 portion is preserved as DNA: 45 bases, with reading frame beginning at the first base. This sample was taken from a study of cytomegalovirus exposure and HLA in healthy donors (dated by TCRdb to the late 2010s). The study in broad terms: An earlier analysis of 587 of the donors reported about 260 Gb of sequence data and 117 million unique TCR beta sequences obtained from some 170 million T cells. An early release that covered fewer than 750 HLA-typed donors contained approximately 300 gigabases of sequencing data and 85 million to 100 million unique TCR sequences. Of the roughly 400 genotyped donors, 81% were placed in the genetic ancestry cluster associated with self-reported Caucasian donors. In a later genetic analysis, genome-wide SNP genotypes for about 55% of the roughly 700 donors were used, and that subset was treated as a discovery cohort. In a later analysis, previously published TCR beta repertoires from about 640 donors were re-analyzed and high-resolution HLA genotyping was added so that TCR occurrence patterns could be studied. Rather than drawing on any new phenotypic data, the later analysis identified candidate immune exposures from TCR beta sequences and the way those sequences occurred across donors. A separate validation cohort of roughly 130 different subjects was used in addition to the roughly 670-subject first cohort. Every repertoire in the discovery cohort had been generated on one and the same sequencing platform. HLA typing included class I and class II loci at four-digit resolution. The number of typed donors differed by locus: roughly 629-630 for A, B, C, DRB1 and DQB1; 522 for DQA1; over 600 for DPA1; and about 450 for DPB1. Across about 380 genotyped donors of the cohort, an average of about 240,000 unique TCR beta nucleotide sequences per donor were sequenced, and approximately 17% of those sequences were non-productive. Five DR-DQ haplotypes were handled as single units for association and clustering, since linkage in the cohort was strong. Donor age, sex, ethnicity and CMV serostatus were collected together with the repertoire data. The study used immunosequencing to profile the T cell repertoires of several hundred subjects and linked those repertoires to cytomegalovirus serostatus. The study aimed to test whether cataloging public T cell receptors could reveal signatures of past pathogen exposure. The study combined high-throughput TCR immunosequencing, statistical association of individual TCRs with disease status, and machine learning to predict cytomegalovirus infection status. In an earlier analysis of 587 of the donors, high-throughput TCR beta sequencing was used to judge whether each TCR beta V gene segment behaved as functional or pseudogenic.

Receptors were amplified or captured by the immunoSEQ multiplex PCR assay. A mixture of 60 forward primers for TCR Vbeta segments and 13 reverse primers for TCR Jbeta segments was used in the multiplex PCR. The CDR3 region of rearranged TCR beta genes was amplified from genomic DNA by a multiplex PCR assay. On the Illumina HiSeq System, the amplified TCR beta libraries were sequenced as 87-base-pair reads. As for the authors' bioinformatics: Across the 700 or so repertoires, a later analysis counted some 81 million unique TCR beta chains, approximately 10 million of which were shared by at least two donors. A nearest-neighbor algorithm error-corrected the raw reads and collapsed the reads into unique sequences, merging closely related sequences to remove PCR and sequencing errors. To assign V, D and J gene segments, CDR3 sequences were aligned to IMGT reference sequences. For a sequence to be retained, a match of at least six nucleotides was required to both a V gene segment and a J gene segment. A rearrangement counted as productive if the CDR3 had no stop codons and remained in frame with V and J, and every other rearrangement counted as non-productive. Following IMGT convention, CDR3 was defined as the stretch from the second conserved V-encoded cysteine up to the conserved J-encoded phenylalanine. Sequences without an unambiguous match to a single V gene segment were excluded from the earlier analysis of about 600 of the donors. In an earlier analysis of 500 to 750 of the donors, V segments were called functional above 56.7% productive rearrangements and were called segregating when the between-donor standard deviation exceeded 5%. A statistical classification framework was built to diagnose cytomegalovirus status from the catalog of TCR beta chain sequences. V and J gene assignment, in a later analysis, came from comparing TCR nucleotide sequences with IMGT/GENE-DB human TR gene sequences. In a later analysis, CDR3 sequences and most-parsimonious VDJ recombination scenarios were assigned using the TCRdist pipeline. A later analysis defined each TCR beta chain by its CDR3 amino acid sequence plus V-gene family, and excluded reads lacking a unique V-gene family. To address suspected cross-contamination and a sequencing artifact, a later analysis removed roughly 640 highly shared, low-generation-probability nucleotide sequences. In a later analysis, a clonal expansion index for each public chain was calculated from normalized within-repertoire ranks of inferred template counts. Generation probabilities in a later analysis came from a VDJ recombination model fitted to out-of-frame rearrangements, and those results were checked against IGoR. A later analysis scored TCR-TCR, TCR-HLA and TCR-CMV co-occurrence with hypergeometric tests, applying a repertoire-size bias correction to TCR pairs. To estimate false discovery rates, a later analysis permuted the HLA or CMV assignments 20 times. In a later analysis, co-occurring TCRs were grouped using DBSCAN, and TCRdist sequence similarity was added for clustering within HLA-allele-positive subsets. For co-occurrence clustering, repertoires with fewer than 30,000 or more than 120,000 public chains were excluded, along with 4 to 6 repertoires with anomalous nucleotide sharing. The table comes from immuneACCESS by way of TCRdb, which keeps in-frame sequences with V and J called. Part of the clones is missing from these tables; in studies checked, under half for an unresolved V gene and the rest for unknown reasons. That table furnishes V, J and clone size, whereas the DNA furnished D and trimming. The sample table holds about 190,000 clones, of which over 60% were seen once. Of the sample, over 2% falls within the top ten clones.

The cohort consisted of 670 or so healthy bone marrow donors. Cohort members were all nominally healthy when sampled, although unrecorded immune exposures were likely present. The donor was CMV seropositive and belonged to the group of about 290 seropositive cohort members. Every donor gave a peripheral blood sample, and the peripheral blood mononuclear cells from that sample were used for TCR beta sequencing. Genomic DNA extraction from the blood cell samples was performed with the Qiagen DNeasy Blood Extraction Kit. Summary of the overall study and its limitations: A further reported finding was that TCR beta sequences accurately predicted the HLA-A and HLA-B alleles for most subjects in the first cohort. Most CMV-associated TCR beta chains appeared to be HLA-restricted in a later analysis, and the HLA associations seemed to be driven largely by CMV exposure. Presence/absence analyses assumed roughly uniform sequencing depth across donors, an assumption that may not hold. The classifier was reported to diagnose cytomegalovirus status with high specificity and sensitivity in both the original cohort and the validation cohort. The 87-base-pair reads could not distinguish some IMGT-functional V segments, including TRBV6-2 and TRBV6-3, so those segments were excluded. According to a later analysis, parvovirus B19, influenza, CMV and Epstein-Barr virus appeared linked to several top co-occurrence clusters. It was suggested by the authors that the approach could potentially be generalized to other disease states and immunological phenotypes. The earlier analysis of nearly 600 of the donors excluded some 15 rarely observed V segments, including chromosome 9 orphons, because counts were too low. A later genetic analysis reported fewer N-insertions in productive TCRs among donors in an Asian-associated ancestry cluster than the roughly 650-donor mean. HLA typing was unavailable for some donors at each locus, so association tests used only the typed subset. A later analysis associated about 16,000 TCR beta sequences with specific HLA alleles at a false discovery rate of 0.05. Broadly in line with IMGT annotations, most TCR beta V segments showed up in productive rearrangements about 87% or about 30% of the time in an earlier analysis of several hundred of the donors. Correlated functional status among segregating V segments might be attributable to linkage disequilibrium, but an unknown experimental factor could not be ruled out. In vitro tests confirmed that a few of the cytomegalovirus-associated TCR beta chains recognize cytomegalovirus antigens. Strong co-occurrence of HLA alleles, especially DR and DQ, made assigning TCR associations to individual alleles difficult. Only TCR beta chains were sequenced in this cohort, and the absence of alpha or paired-chain data limited detectable features. CMV serostatus was the only immune exposure information available for the cohort. The sequencing pipeline was judged likely to have produced a cluster of highly shared sequence variants as a technical artifact. A later genetic analysis associated a missense DCLRE1C variant with V-gene and J-gene trimming of TCR beta chains, and an independent cohort replicated the association. Most TCR sequences were seen in very few donors, while some public TCRs were found in many individuals. A later analysis found that HLA-associated TCR beta chains were more clonally expanded and had lower generation probabilities than equally common non-associated chains. In a later analysis, the rate of TCR association differed among HLA loci, with DRB1 alleles having the most associated TCRs and HLA-C alleles having the fewest. In the study, some 160 TCR beta chains were listed as associated with cytomegalovirus.

This TCR derives from a woman aged 30 to 39 in good health and CMV-seropositive. Sequencing was performed on PBMCs. Here the chain combines TRBV6-1 and TRBJ2-7, and 9 junctional nucleotides match TRBD2. CDR3 reads: CASSDPSSGVGEQYF. The DNA sequence follows: TGTGCCAGCAGTGACCCATCTAGCGGGGTCGGCGAGCAGTACTTC.